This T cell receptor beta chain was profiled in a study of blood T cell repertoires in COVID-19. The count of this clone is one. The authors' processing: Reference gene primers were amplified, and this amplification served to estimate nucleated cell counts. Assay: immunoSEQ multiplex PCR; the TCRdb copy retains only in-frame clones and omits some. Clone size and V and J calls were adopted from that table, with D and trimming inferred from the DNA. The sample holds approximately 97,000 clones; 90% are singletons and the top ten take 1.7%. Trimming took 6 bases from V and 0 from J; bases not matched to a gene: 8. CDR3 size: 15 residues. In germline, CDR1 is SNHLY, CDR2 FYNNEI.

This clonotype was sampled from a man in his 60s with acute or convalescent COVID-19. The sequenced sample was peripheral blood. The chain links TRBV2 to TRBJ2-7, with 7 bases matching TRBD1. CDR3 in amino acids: CASRRTGQSSYEQYV. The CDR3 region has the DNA TGTGCCAGCAGACGGACAGGACAGAGCTCCTACGAGCAGTACGTC.